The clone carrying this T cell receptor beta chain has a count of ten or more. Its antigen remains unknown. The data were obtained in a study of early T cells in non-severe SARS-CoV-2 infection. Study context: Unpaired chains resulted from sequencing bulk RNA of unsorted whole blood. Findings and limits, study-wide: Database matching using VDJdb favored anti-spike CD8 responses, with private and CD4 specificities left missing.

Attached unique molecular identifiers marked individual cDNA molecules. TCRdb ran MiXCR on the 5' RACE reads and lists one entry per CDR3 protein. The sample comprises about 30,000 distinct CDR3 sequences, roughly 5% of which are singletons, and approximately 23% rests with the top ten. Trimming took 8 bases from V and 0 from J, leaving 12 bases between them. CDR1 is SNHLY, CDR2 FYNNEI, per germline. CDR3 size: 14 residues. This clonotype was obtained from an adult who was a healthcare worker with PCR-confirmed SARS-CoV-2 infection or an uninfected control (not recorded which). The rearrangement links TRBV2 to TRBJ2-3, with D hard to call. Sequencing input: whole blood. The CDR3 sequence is CASYTDQSTDTQYF. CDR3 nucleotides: TGTGCCAGCTATACTGACCAGAGCACAGATACGCAGTATTTT.